This TCR beta chain was identified during a study of blood T cell repertoires in COVID-19. Study at large: Italy, Spain and the United States were the sources of the convalescent and acute COVID-19 samples. PBMCs, B-cell-depleted T cells, or T cells were the source of the cDNA or gDNA that made up the material.

Generated by immunoSEQ multiplex PCR, the TCRdb table keeps only in-frame clones and is missing some. The top ten hold roughly a tenth of the sample, which has about 120,000 clones, about 85% seen once. V lost 3 bases to trimming and J lost 4 bases; unmatched junction nucleotides: 6. CDR3 length: 15 residues. Germline V gene data show CDR1 as KGHDR and CDR2 as SFDVKD. This rearrangement joins TRBV24-1 to TRBJ2-5; TRBD2 aligns across 8 bases. The sequence was collected from a man older than 75 with acute or convalescent COVID-19. The specimen sequenced was peripheral blood. DNA for the CDR3: TGTGCCACCAGTGATCCGCGGGGGGCGGGAGAGACCCAGTACTTC. Residues: CATSDPRGAGETQYF.